The clone carrying this TCR beta chain was observed a few times. This record comes from a study of blood T cell repertoires in COVID-19. Study information: PBMCs, B-cell-depleted T cells, or T cells were the source of the cDNA or gDNA that made up the material.

Looked up from germline, CDR1 is SGHRS and CDR2 is YFSETQ. The ends lost 4 bases at V and 3 bases at J; junction bases unmatched: 10. This CDR3 is 16 amino acids long. Per the study methods: Reference gene primer amplification yielded estimated nucleated cell counts. Data came from immunoSEQ multiplex PCR; TCRdb stores just in-frame clones and leaves some out. The DNA was the basis for D and trimming; V, J and clone size are from that table. The sample holds roughly 220,000 clones, roughly 81% seen once. The rearrangement links TRBV5-1 to TRBJ1-1; 9 nucleotides line up with TRBD1. Sequencing used peripheral blood. This TCR was recovered from a woman older than 75 with COVID-19, enrolled during active disease. CDR3 sequence reads: CASSRRGQGRDTEAFF. CDR3 bases: TGCGCCAGCAGCCGCCGAGGACAGGGGAGGGACACTGAAGCTTTCTTT.